These 30 T cell receptor beta chains share one sample of origin, sequenced in a study of regulatory T cells in long-lasting Graves disease. As for time point: persistent/refractory GD, antithyroid drugs over 5 years with positive TRAb. After RNA was extracted from PBMCs, the TCR library was made from it. With iRepertoire HTBI primers and Arm-PCR of CDR3 regions, TCR beta libraries were built. From the multiplex PCR reads, TCRdb called clonotypes with MiXCR, one entry per CDR3 protein. The sample includes some 470,000 distinct CDR3 sequences, 20% to 25% seen only once; the top ten take over 6%. Sequences were derived from peripheral blood mononuclear cells (PBMCs), sampled when the disease was refractory, from a patient treated with antithyroid drugs. The receptors come from a female donor with Graves disease.

The chain carries TRBV4-2 and TRBJ2-7; the D gene could be TRBD1 or TRBD2 (5 bases each). Germline-derived CDR1 and CDR2 are LGHNA and YNFKEQ. Trimming removed 1 base from V and 2 bases from J, with 12 bases in between. The length of the CDR3 is 15 residues. CDR3 in amino acids: CASSQGRDDPYEQYF. Here the CDR3 DNA reads TGTGCCAGCAGCCAAGGTCGGGACGACCCCTACGAGCAGTACTTC.

This clonotype has only a few counts. This chain links TRBV19 with TRBJ2-7; D may match TRBD1 or TRBD2 (5 bases each). The CDR3 runs to 14 residues. The V end lost 2 bases, the J end lost 9 bases, and 17 bases lay between the germline ends. The germline gives CDR1 LNHDA, CDR2 SQIVND (reference sequence). The CDR3 loop reads CASSIFGTGLGQYF. CDR3 DNA sequence: TGTGCCAGTAGTATATTTGGGACGGGCCTCGGGCAGTACTTC.

This clonotype was detected many times. V is TRBV11-2 and J is TRBJ2-5; perhaps TRBD1 as D (7 bases). CDR3 length: 15 residues. Germline V gives CDR1 SGHAT, CDR2 FQNNGV. Between the trimmed V and J ends, which lost 2 bases and 5 bases, there was a span of 15 bases. The CDR3: CASSLQQGGFETQYF. The CDR3, as DNA: TGTGCCAGCAGCTTACAGCAGGGGGGTTTCGAGACCCAGTACTTC.

The sample holds many counts of this clonotype. The chain carries TRBV28 and TRBJ1-2, with a tentative D call TRBD1 (5 bases). In germline, CDR1 is MDHEN, CDR2 SYDVKM. The CDR3 has 15 residues. V was clipped by 3 bases and J by 2 bases, with 13 bases between them. Written as DNA, the CDR3 is TGTGCCAGCAGTTTCCGGGGGACGTACAACTATGGCTACACCTTC. Translating it yields CASSFRGTYNYGYTF.

The table lists this clonotype with a few counts. The chain combines TRBV7-9 with TRBJ1-2; TRBD1 matches at 7 bases. The V gene's germline CDR1 is SEHNR and CDR2 FQNEAQ (reference sequence). This CDR3 is 16 amino acids long. J was trimmed by 7 bases and V by 5 bases; bases with no gene match: 16. The CDR3 is CASSHNNRGYDSGYTF. CDR3 in DNA: TGTGCCAGCAGCCATAACAACAGGGGTTATGATTCTGGCTACACCTTC.

This clonotype was seen repeatedly, ten times or more. The chain joins TRBV10-3 to TRBJ1-6, with TRBD1 matching over 8 bases. Per the germline V gene, CDR1 is ENHRY and CDR2 is SYGVKD. V gave up 3 bases and J gave up 0 bases; unmatched junction bases: 7. The CDR3 contains 18 residues. CDR3: CAISDDRGESSYNSPLHF. The CDR3 coding sequence is TGTGCCATCAGTGATGACAGGGGTGAGAGCTCCTATAATTCACCCCTCCACTTT.

Note on this clonotype: One junction end does not reproduce the germline sequence, and a read error may be involved. The chain uses TRBV20-1 and TRBJ2-7, with 8 bases identical to TRBD2. CDR1 and CDR2 from the germline V gene are DFQATT and SNEGSKA (reference sequence). The CDR3 contains 14 residues. DNA of the CDR3: TGCAGTGCTAGAGATCCGAGCGGGAGCAACGAGCGGTACTTC. Protein: CSARDPSGSNERYF.

The chain couples TRBV24-1 to TRBJ1-2; possible D gene TRBD1, 6 bases. Trimming stripped 4 bases from V and 4 bases from J, with 12 bases between. Germline V gene data show CDR1 as KGHDR and CDR2 as SFDVKD. The CDR3 length is 14 residues. CDR3 coding DNA: TGTGCCACCAGTGACCTGACAGGAGGCTATGGCTACACCTTC. This codes for CATSDLTGGYGYTF.

This clonotype has only a few counts. The chain joins TRBV7-8 to TRBJ2-7; no clear D. From germline, CDR1 is SGHVS and CDR2 FQNEAQ. V lost 1 base, J lost 2 bases, and 9 bases lay in between. The CDR3 is made up of 14 amino acids. The CDR3 protein is CASSLVSSPYEQYF. The DNA for the CDR3 is TGTGCCAGCAGCTTAGTTAGTTCGCCCTACGAGCAGTACTTC.

This clonotype was observed at least ten times. This sequence joins TRBV11-2 and TRBJ2-5, with D perhaps TRBD1 (6 bases). Germline CDR1 SGHAT, CDR2 FQNNGV. This CDR3 comprises 16 residues. The V gene lost 2 bases and the J gene lost 2 bases, with 15 bases spanning the gap. DNA of the CDR3: TGTGCCAGCAGCTTACGACGAGGACAGCAGCAAGAGACCCAGTACTTC. Translation gives CASSLRRGQQQETQYF.

This clonotype showed up many times. This chain joins TRBV19 and TRBJ2-5, with 7 bases that match TRBD2. This CDR3 region has 14 residues. V gave up 5 bases and J gave up 5 bases; unmatched junction bases: 8. In germline, CDR1 is LNHDA, CDR2 SQIVND (reference sequence). CDR3 DNA: TGTGCCAGTAGTCGCGGGGAGGGGAGGGAGACCCAGTACTTC. Its protein product is CASSRGEGRETQYF.

The V gene is TRBV14, the J gene TRBJ1-3, with no clear D. This CDR3 is built from 13 residues. V gave up 6 bases and J gave up 3 bases, with 9 bases separating them. Germline CDR1 is SGHDN and CDR2 is FVKESK. CDR3 region: CASRGRLGNTIYF. For the CDR3, the DNA is TGTGCCAGCAGAGGACGGCTTGGAAACACCATATATTTT.

This clonotype was observed a handful of times. V is TRBV19 and J is TRBJ1-3; D is uncertain. Trimming left V 4 bases short and J 4 bases short, with 8 bases between. The CDR3 consists of 13 residues. Germline CDR1 LNHDA, CDR2 SQIVND (reference sequence). The CDR3 region has the DNA TGTGCCAGTAGTACCCGAACAGGAAACACCATATATTTT. Translating gives CASSTRTGNTIYF. Supplemented by reference TRBV19 and TRBJ1-3, the full variable domain reads DGGITQSPKYLFRKEGQNVTLSCEQNLNHDAMYWYRQDPGQGLRLIYYSQIVNDFQKGDIAEGYSVSREKKESFPLTVTSAQKNPTAFYLCASSTRTGNTIYFGEGSWLTVV.

This chain joins TRBV29-1 and TRBJ2-7; weak D call: TRBD2 (5 bases). This CDR3 region has 14 residues. Germline lookup yields CDR1 SQVTM and CDR2 ANQGSEA. V was pared by 3 bases and J by 2 bases, with 14 bases between. The CDR3 is CSVDGGPEPYEQYF. CDR3 sequence (DNA): TGCAGCGTTGATGGAGGTCCGGAACCCTACGAGCAGTACTTC.

This clonotype has a count of ten or more. V and J are TRBV28 and TRBJ2-7; no definite D call. V was cut by 6 bases and J by 4 bases, with 13 bases left in between. There are 13 residues in the CDR3. Germline V gene data show CDR1 as MDHEN and CDR2 as SYDVKM. The CDR3 loop is CASSLYGLYEQYF. The CDR3 DNA sequence: TGTGCCAGCAGCCTCTACGGCCTTTACGAGCAGTACTTC.

This clonotype was counted many times. This chain connects TRBV5-4 to TRBJ1-1; 7 bases map to TRBD1. Germline V gives CDR1 SGHNT, CDR2 YYREEE (reference sequence). The CDR3 loop spans 16 amino acids. J gave up 4 bases and V 6 bases, and 15 bases lay outside the gene matches. DNA for the CDR3: TGTGCCAGCACTTTACGGGGAGGGGGCGCCCGCACTGAAGCTTTCTTT. Amino acid sequence: CASTLRGGGARTEAFF.

This clonotype has more than one count but fewer than ten. The chain combines TRBV19 with TRBJ2-4; D is uncertain. The ends were cut back, 7 bases at V and 11 bases at J, with 12 bases in the middle. CDR1 LNHDA and CDR2 SQIVND come from the germline V gene (reference sequence). The CDR3 extends over 11 amino acids. DNA of the CDR3: TGTGCCAGTAAAAACACGAACCTTCAGTACTTC. Translated: CASKNTNLQYF. The complete variable domain, with remaining parts taken from reference TRBV19 and TRBJ2-4, reads DGGITQSPKYLFRKEGQNVTLSCEQNLNHDAMYWYRQDPGQGLRLIYYSQIVNDFQKGDIAEGYSVSREKKESFPLTVTSAQKNPTAFYLCASKNTNLQYFGAGTRLSVL.

This clonotype was observed many times. A junction end diverges from the germline sequence, so it may reflect a read error. The rearrangement links TRBV29-1 to TRBJ1-1, with a weak D call TRBD1 (6 bases). In germline, CDR1 is SQVTM, CDR2 ANQGSEA. This CDR3 region has 14 residues. In DNA form, the CDR3 reads TGCAGCGTCTCAACGGGGACCGCGGTCGGGACACAGCTCTTT. As protein: CSVSTGTAVGTQLF.

This chain connects TRBV7-2 to TRBJ2-7; 7 bases are a match to TRBD1. Germline V lookup: CDR1 SGHTA, CDR2 FQGNSA. The CDR3 runs to 15 residues. Losses at the gene ends were 11 bases for V and 3 bases for J; bases not matched to a gene: 16. The CDR3 DNA is TGTGCCGGGCTGCGGTTAGGGCAGGGGGTCTACGAGCAGTACTTC. It codes for CAGLRLGQGVYEQYF.

This clonotype was seen many times. The chain couples TRBV3-1 to TRBJ1-2, with D possibly matching TRBD1 (5 bases). The CDR3 has 13 residues. CDR1 LGHDT and CDR2 YNNKEL come from the germline V gene (reference sequence). The V gene lost 1 base and the J gene lost 8 bases, with 11 bases spanning the gap. The CDR3 bases are TGTGCCAGCAGCCAAGGCTTGGGGGTCGGCTACACCTTC. Protein product: CASSQGLGVGYTF.

At least ten counts were recorded for this clonotype. J is TRBJ2-5 and V is TRBV7-2; D ambiguous. The CDR3 contains 15 residues. The germline V gene has CDR1 SGHTA and CDR2 FQGNSA. V was pared by 1 base and J by 2 bases, with 11 bases between. The CDR3 protein is CASSLVQAPQETQYF. CDR3 nucleotide sequence: TGTGCCAGCAGCTTAGTTCAGGCCCCACAAGAGACCCAGTACTTC.

This clonotype was counted many times. This chain connects TRBV5-1 to TRBJ2-2, with D unresolved. CDR3 size: 11 residues. Between the trimmed V and J ends, which lost 2 bases and 8 bases, there was a span of 4 bases. Germline V CDR1 and CDR2: SGHRS, YFSETQ. CDR3 coding DNA: TGCGCCAGCAGCTTCGAGGGGGAGCTGTTTTTT. It codes for CASSFEGELFF. The whole variable domain, remainder taken from reference TRBV5-1 and TRBJ2-2, is KAGVTQTPRYLIKTRGQQVTLSCSPISGHRSVSWYQQTPGQGLQFLFEYFSETQRNKGNFPGRFSGRQFSNSRSEMNVSTLELGDSALYLCASSFEGELFFGEGSRLTVL.

V usage is TRBV30 and J usage is TRBJ2-3; D is uncertain. The CDR3 totals 14 residues. Germline V gene sequence: CDR1 GTSNPN, CDR2 SVGIG (reference sequence). With 1 base removed from V and 5 bases from J, the gap between germline ends came to 13 bases. The CDR3, as DNA: TGTGCCTGGAGTGCCGGCGGAGCGATAGATACGCAGTATTTT. Amino acids: CAWSAGGAIDTQYF.

The sample holds a few counts of this clonotype. This sequence joins TRBV5-1 and TRBJ2-7; a possible D gene is TRBD2 (5 bases). The V and J ends lost 2 bases and 0 bases respectively, with 21 bases between them. This CDR3 contains 18 residues. Germline lookup yields CDR1 SGHRS and CDR2 YFSETQ. CDR3 DNA: TGCGCCAGCAGCTTTTCCGGCTTGGGTGTAGGGAGCTCCTACGAGCAGTACTTC. Residues: CASSFSGLGVGSSYEQYF.

This sequence joins TRBV7-9 and TRBJ2-2; the match to TRBD1 covers 10 bases. CDR1 and CDR2 (germline): SEHNR, FQNEAQ (reference sequence). The length of the CDR3 is 16 residues. J gave up 6 bases and V 4 bases, and 8 bases lay outside the gene matches. The CDR3 nucleotides read TGTGCCAGCAGCTCCCGGGACAGGGGCCCGGCCGGGGAGCTGTTTTTT. Its translation is CASSSRDRGPAGELFF.

CDR3 nucleotides: TGTGCCAGCAGCTTCCGGGACAGGGATCCAGATACGCAGTATTTT. The encoded protein is CASSFRDRDPDTQYF. V gene TRBV13 combines with J gene TRBJ2-3; 9 bases are shared with TRBD1. The V gene's germline CDR1 is PRHDT and CDR2 FYEKMQ (reference sequence). The CDR3 is made up of 15 amino acids. Trimming took 3 bases from V and 4 from J; bases not matched to a gene: 5. Full variable domain (missing parts from reference TRBV13 and TRBJ2-3): AAGVIQSPRHLIKEKRETATLKCYPIPRHDTVYWYQQGPGQDPQFLISFYEKMQSDKGSIPDRFSAQQFSDYHSELNMSSLELGDSALYFCASSFRDRDPDTQYFGPGTRLTVL.

V is TRBV2 and J is TRBJ2-3, with no clear D. The CDR3 covers 14 residues. The V gene's germline CDR1 is SNHLY and CDR2 FYNNEI. Trimming took off 3 bases at V and 4 bases at J, with 11 bases between the two ends. The CDR3 spells CASSEWLEADTQYF. The CDR3 DNA follows: TGTGCCAGCAGTGAGTGGCTAGAGGCAGATACGCAGTATTTT.

Of note for this clonotype: Just one base apart from a much larger clone, this may be a read error. The chain employs TRBV6-2 or TRBV6-3 and TRBJ1-4; 7 nucleotides agree with TRBD1. The CDR3 is 15 residues long. CDR1 and CDR2 from the germline V gene are MNHEY and SVGEGT. Here the CDR3 reads CASSSDRVANEQLFF. The DNA for the CDR3 is TGTGCCAGCAGTTCCGACAGGGTGGCTAATGAACAACTGTTTTTT.

J is TRBJ2-7 and V is TRBV7-9, with a weak D call TRBD1 (7 bases). V was trimmed by 4 bases and J by 2 bases, leaving 15 bases between them. CDR1 and CDR2 from the germline V gene are SEHNR and FQNEAQ (reference sequence). There are 15 residues in the CDR3. The CDR3 DNA follows: TGTGCCAGCAGCTCCGGAGGGGACAGAGCCTACGAGCAGTACTTC. It codes for CASSSGGDRAYEQYF.

This clonotype showed up just a few times. Given the absence of the conserved phenylalanine or tryptophan at the CDR3 end, a read error is likely. This chain links TRBV28 with TRBJ2-7; D unresolved. Per germline, CDR1 MDHEN and CDR2 SYDVKM. V was trimmed by 6 bases and J by 0 bases, leaving 15 bases between them. CDR3 size: 15 residues. CDR3 coding DNA: TGTGCCAGCAGCCGACCTCAAGCCCACTCCTACGAGCAGTACCTC. Encoded protein: CASSRPQAHSYEQYL.